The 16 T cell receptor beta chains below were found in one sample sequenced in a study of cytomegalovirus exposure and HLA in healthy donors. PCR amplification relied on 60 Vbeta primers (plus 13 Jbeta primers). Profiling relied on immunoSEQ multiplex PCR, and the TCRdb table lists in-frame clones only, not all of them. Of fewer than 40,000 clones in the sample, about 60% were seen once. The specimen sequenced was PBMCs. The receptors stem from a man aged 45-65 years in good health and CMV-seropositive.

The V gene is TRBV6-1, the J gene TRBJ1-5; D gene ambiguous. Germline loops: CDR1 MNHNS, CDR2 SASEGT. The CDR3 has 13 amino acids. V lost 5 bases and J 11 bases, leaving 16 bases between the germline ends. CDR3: CASSPGYDVAQHF. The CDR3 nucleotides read TGTGCCAGCAGTCCGGGATATGATGTAGCCCAGCATTTT.

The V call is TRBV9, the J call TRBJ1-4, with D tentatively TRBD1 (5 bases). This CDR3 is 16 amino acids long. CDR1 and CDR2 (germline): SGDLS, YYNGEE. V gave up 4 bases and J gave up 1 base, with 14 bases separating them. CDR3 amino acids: CASSPGRGGTNEKLFF. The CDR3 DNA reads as TGTGCCAGCAGCCCCGGGAGGGGTGGAACTAATGAAAAACTGTTTTTT.

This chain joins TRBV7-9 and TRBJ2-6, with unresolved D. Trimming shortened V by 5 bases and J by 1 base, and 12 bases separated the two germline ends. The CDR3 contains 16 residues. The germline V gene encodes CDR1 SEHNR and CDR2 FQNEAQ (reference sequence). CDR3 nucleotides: TGTGCCAGCAGCCCCCCCGGTCGGTCTGGGGCCAACGTCCTGACTTTC. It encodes CASSPPGRSGANVLTF.

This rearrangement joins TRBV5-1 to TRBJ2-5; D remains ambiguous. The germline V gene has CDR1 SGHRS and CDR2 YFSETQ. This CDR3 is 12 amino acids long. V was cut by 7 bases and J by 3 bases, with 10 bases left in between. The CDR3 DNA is TGCGCCAGCCGACACCAGGAAGAGACCCAGTACTTC. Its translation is CASRHQEETQYF.

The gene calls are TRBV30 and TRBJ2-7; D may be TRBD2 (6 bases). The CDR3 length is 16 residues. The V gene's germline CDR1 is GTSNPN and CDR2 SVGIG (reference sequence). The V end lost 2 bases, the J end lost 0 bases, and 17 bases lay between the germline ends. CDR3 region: CAWSPQHAGRSYEQYF. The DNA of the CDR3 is TGTGCCTGGAGTCCACAACACGCGGGGCGCTCCTACGAGCAGTACTTC.

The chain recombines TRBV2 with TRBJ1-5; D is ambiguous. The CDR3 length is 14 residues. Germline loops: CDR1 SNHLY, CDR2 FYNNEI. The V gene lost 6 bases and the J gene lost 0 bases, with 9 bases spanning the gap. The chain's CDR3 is CASSGLNSNQPQHF. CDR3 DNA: TGTGCCAGCAGCGGACTTAATAGCAATCAGCCCCAGCATTTT.

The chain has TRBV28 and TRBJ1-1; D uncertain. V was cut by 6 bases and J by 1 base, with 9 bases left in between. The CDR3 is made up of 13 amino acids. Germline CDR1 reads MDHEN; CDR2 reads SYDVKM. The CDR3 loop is CASSPGANTEAFF. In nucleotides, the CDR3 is TGTGCCAGCAGCCCAGGTGCGAACACTGAAGCTTTCTTT.

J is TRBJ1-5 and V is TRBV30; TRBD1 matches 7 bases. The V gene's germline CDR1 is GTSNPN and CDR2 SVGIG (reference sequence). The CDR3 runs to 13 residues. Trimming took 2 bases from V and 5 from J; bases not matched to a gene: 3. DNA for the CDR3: TGTGCCTGGAGTCGGGACAGAGATCAGCCCCAGCATTTT. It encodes CAWSRDRDQPQHF.

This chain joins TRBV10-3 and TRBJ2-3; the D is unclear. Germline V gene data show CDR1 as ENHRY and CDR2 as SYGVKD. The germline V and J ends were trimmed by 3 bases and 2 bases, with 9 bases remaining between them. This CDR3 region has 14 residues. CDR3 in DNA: TGTGCCATCAGTGACTACCCCGACACAGATACGCAGTATTTT. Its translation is CAISDYPDTDTQYF.

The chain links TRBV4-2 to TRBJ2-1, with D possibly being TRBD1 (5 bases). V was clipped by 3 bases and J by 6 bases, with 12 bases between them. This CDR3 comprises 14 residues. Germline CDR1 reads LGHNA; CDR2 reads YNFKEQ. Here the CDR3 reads CASSQKTEVNEQFF. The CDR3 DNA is TGTGCCAGCAGCCAGAAGACAGAAGTCAATGAGCAGTTCTTC.

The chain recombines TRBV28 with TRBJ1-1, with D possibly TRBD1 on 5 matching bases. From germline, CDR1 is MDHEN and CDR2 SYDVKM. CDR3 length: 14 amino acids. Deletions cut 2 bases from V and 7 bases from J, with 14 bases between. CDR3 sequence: CASSLRQPRGEAFF. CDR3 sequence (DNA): TGTGCCAGCAGTTTAAGACAGCCACGCGGTGAAGCTTTCTTT.

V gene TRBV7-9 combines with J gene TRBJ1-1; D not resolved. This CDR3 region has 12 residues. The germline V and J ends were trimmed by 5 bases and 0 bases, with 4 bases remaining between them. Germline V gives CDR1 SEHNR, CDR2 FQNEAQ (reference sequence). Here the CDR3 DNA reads TGTGCCAGCAGCATAATGAACACTGAAGCTTTCTTT. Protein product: CASSIMNTEAFF.

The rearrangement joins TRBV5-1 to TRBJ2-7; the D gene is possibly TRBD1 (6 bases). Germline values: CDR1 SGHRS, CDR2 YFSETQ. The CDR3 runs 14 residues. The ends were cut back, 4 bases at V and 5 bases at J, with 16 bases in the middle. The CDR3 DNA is TGCGCCAGCAGCGGTCGTTGGGGGCAGGACGAGCAGTACTTC. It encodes CASSGRWGQDEQYF.

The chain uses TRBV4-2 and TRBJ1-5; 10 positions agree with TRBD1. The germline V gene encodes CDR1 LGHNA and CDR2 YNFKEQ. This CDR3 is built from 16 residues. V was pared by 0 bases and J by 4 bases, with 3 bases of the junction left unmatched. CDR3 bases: TGTGCCAGCAGCCAAGATGAGGGACAGGGGAATCAGCCCCAGCATTTT. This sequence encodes CASSQDEGQGNQPQHF.

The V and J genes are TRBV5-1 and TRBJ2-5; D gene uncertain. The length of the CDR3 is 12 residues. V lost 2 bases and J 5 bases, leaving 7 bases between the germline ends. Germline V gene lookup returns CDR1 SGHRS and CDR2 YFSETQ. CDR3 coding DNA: TGCGCCAGCAGCTTTCTCGGGGAGACCCAGTACTTC. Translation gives CASSFLGETQYF.

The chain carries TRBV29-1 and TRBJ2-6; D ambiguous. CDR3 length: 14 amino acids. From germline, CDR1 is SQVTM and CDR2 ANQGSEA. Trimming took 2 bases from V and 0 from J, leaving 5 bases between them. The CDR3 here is CSVETGSGANVLTF. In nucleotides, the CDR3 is TGCAGCGTTGAAACGGGCTCTGGGGCCAACGTCCTGACTTTC.